The 29 T cell receptor beta chains given below trace back to one sample, sequenced in a study of cytomegalovirus exposure and HLA in healthy donors. Amplification used 60 Vbeta primers and 13 Jbeta primers. Sequenced by immunoSEQ multiplex PCR; TCRdb stores in-frame clones only, minus some. The sample includes about 140,000 clones, around four fifths of them seen just once. The sample was PBMCs. The receptor set was obtained from a boy younger than 10 in good health and CMV-seronegative.

The chain employs TRBV28 and TRBJ2-5, with D possibly being TRBD2 (6 bases). The CDR3 consists of 14 residues. Germline V gene lookup returns CDR1 MDHEN and CDR2 SYDVKM. V lost 6 bases and J 9 bases, leaving 20 bases between the germline ends. CDR3 sequence reads: CASRTSWDLGAQYF. CDR3 DNA: TGTGCCAGCAGAACCTCCTGGGACTTAGGGGCCCAGTACTTC.

V usage is TRBV4-1 and J usage is TRBJ1-6, with D hard to call. CDR1 is MGHRA, CDR2 YSYEKL, per germline. This CDR3 has 16 amino acids. V shed 3 bases and J shed 5 bases, with 14 bases lying between them. The DNA for the CDR3 is TGCGCCAGCAGCCAGGAGGACGCGGTTGATAATTCACCCCTCCACTTT. It encodes CASSQEDAVDNSPLHF.

The chain couples TRBV5-8 to TRBJ1-1; 7 bases match TRBD1. This CDR3 comprises 14 residues. The V gene end was trimmed by 3 bases and the J gene end by 5 bases; junction bases not matched to a gene: 7. The germline V gene has CDR1 SGHTS and CDR2 YDEGEE. The CDR3 coding sequence is TGTGCCAGCAGCTGGACAGGCGGGTCAACTGAAGCTTTCTTT. Protein: CASSWTGGSTEAFF.

The J gene is TRBJ2-6, the V gene TRBV13; no clear D gene. CDR1 and CDR2 (germline): PRHDT, FYEKMQ (reference sequence). CDR3 length: 15 residues. V lost 2 bases, J lost 0 bases, and 5 bases lay in between. CDR3 loop: CASSLTDSGANVLTF. The CDR3 nucleotides read TGTGCCAGCAGCTTAACAGACTCTGGGGCCAACGTCCTGACTTTC.

This chain uses TRBV28 with TRBJ2-1, with 11 bases that match TRBD2. This CDR3 is built from 16 residues. V trimming: 2 bases; J trimming: 2 bases; junction bases outside the gene matches: 2. Germline V gives CDR1 MDHEN, CDR2 SYDVKM. CDR3 sequence: CASSLTSGSPYNEQFF. The CDR3, as DNA: TGTGCCAGCAGTTTAACTAGCGGGAGCCCCTACAATGAGCAGTTCTTC.

This clone has a single count. The chain couples TRBV27 to TRBJ2-7; 9 nucleotides align to TRBD2. V shed 6 bases and J 4 bases; nucleotides not matched to a gene: 7. CDR3 length: 14 amino acids. Germline V gene lookup returns CDR1 MNHEY and CDR2 SMNVEV (reference sequence). The CDR3 protein is CASSKLAGLYEQYF. CDR3 DNA: TGTGCCAGCAGCAAACTAGCGGGCTTATACGAGCAGTACTTC.

The chain is built from TRBV5-6 and TRBJ2-5; 8 bases are shared with TRBD1. Germline-derived CDR1 and CDR2 are SGHDT and YYEEEE. The V and J ends lost 2 bases and 7 bases, in that order; junction bases with no gene match: 10. This CDR3 has 15 amino acids. The CDR3 loop is CASSFGTGQSGTQYF. The CDR3 nucleotides read TGTGCCAGCAGCTTCGGGACAGGTCAAAGCGGGACCCAGTACTTC.

The V call is TRBV10-3, the J call TRBJ1-3; no firm D call. The ends were cut back, 3 bases at V and 1 base at J, with 4 bases in the middle. This CDR3 has 13 amino acids. Germline CDR1 reads ENHRY; CDR2 reads SYGVKD. Here the CDR3 reads CAISDTSGNTIYF. In DNA form, the CDR3 reads TGTGCCATCAGTGATACTTCTGGAAACACCATATATTTT.

The genes are TRBV5-1 and TRBJ1-1; D remains ambiguous. Deletions cut 2 bases from V and 3 bases from J, with 11 bases between. The CDR3 sequence is 14 residues long. The germline gives CDR1 SGHRS, CDR2 YFSETQ. The CDR3, as DNA: TGCGCCAGCAGCTTAGTAAAGGAGGACACTGAAGCTTTCTTT. This sequence encodes CASSLVKEDTEAFF.

This clone was recorded only once. CDR3 protein: CASSFSSRGDEQYF. CDR3 nucleotides: TGTGCCAGCAGCTTTTCGTCCAGGGGGGACGAGCAGTACTTC. This chain joins TRBV7-6 and TRBJ2-7; D possibly corresponds to TRBD1 (7 bases). The length of the CDR3 is 14 residues. Between the trimmed V and J ends, which lost 3 bases and 5 bases, there was a span of 14 bases. In germline, CDR1 is SGHVS, CDR2 FNYEAQ.

The V call is TRBV6-5, the J call TRBJ2-1, with a weak D call TRBD2 (6 bases). CDR1 and CDR2 (germline): MNHEY, SVGAGI. Trimming took 6 bases from V and 2 from J, leaving 14 bases between them. This CDR3 is built from 15 residues. CDR3 sequence reads: CASSTGDNPYNEQFF. For the CDR3, the DNA is TGTGCCAGCAGCACGGGAGATAACCCCTACAATGAGCAGTTCTTC.

This clone was counted a few times. The chain is built from TRBV19 and TRBJ2-3; no reliable D call. CDR1 LNHDA and CDR2 SQIVND come from the germline V gene (reference sequence). CDR3 length: 13 amino acids. The V end was cut by 3 bases, the J end by 0 bases, with 4 bases between. In DNA form, the CDR3 reads TGTGCCAGTAGTATTCCAAGCACAGATACGCAGTATTTT. Translation: CASSIPSTDTQYF. The whole variable domain, filled in from reference TRBV19 and TRBJ2-3, reads DGGITQSPKYLFRKEGQNVTLSCEQNLNHDAMYWYRQDPGQGLRLIYYSQIVNDFQKGDIAEGYSVSREKKESFPLTVTSAQKNPTAFYLCASSIPSTDTQYFGPGTRLTVL.

This clone was seen a handful of times. The chain couples TRBV4-1 to TRBJ2-2; D is perhaps TRBD2 (5 bases). The CDR3 loop spans 13 amino acids. CDR1 is MGHRA, CDR2 YSYEKL, per germline. Trimming left V 7 bases short and J 3 bases short, with 9 bases between. CDR3 bases: TGCGCCAGCATGGAGGCTGACACCGGGGAGCTGTTTTTT. Translated, it gives CASMEADTGELFF.

CDR3 sequence reads: CASGGIAGGSYNEQFF. The CDR3, as DNA: TGTGCCAGCGGGGGGATAGCGGGAGGATCCTACAATGAGCAGTTCTTC. V is TRBV7-8 and J is TRBJ2-1; the match to TRBD2 covers 10 bases. The V gene's germline CDR1 is SGHVS and CDR2 FQNEAQ. V shed 8 bases, J shed 1 base, and the junction held 8 bases outside the gene matches. This CDR3 contains 16 residues.

The genes are TRBV13 and TRBJ1-4, with TRBD1 as a possible D gene (6 bases). There are 17 residues in the CDR3. V was shortened by 5 bases and J by 7 bases, with 23 bases between the two germline ends. Germline V gene sequence: CDR1 PRHDT, CDR2 FYEKMQ (reference sequence). CDR3 nucleotide sequence: TGTGCCAGCAGCGGGGGCGGTTTGGCAGGGCGAGGTGAAAAACTGTTTTTT. Translating it yields CASSGGGLAGRGEKLFF.

In this sample, this clone turned up once. V and J are TRBV6-5 and TRBJ1-1; TRBD1 matches 8 bases. V lost 7 bases to trimming and J lost 1 base; unmatched junction nucleotides: 5. This CDR3 is 14 amino acids long. Germline CDR1 is MNHEY and CDR2 is SVGAGI. CDR3 region: CASNRQGRNTEAFF. The CDR3 region has the DNA TGTGCCAGCAACCGACAGGGGAGGAACACTGAAGCTTTCTTT.

This clone was picked up one time. The chain carries TRBV28 and TRBJ1-2, with TRBD1 as a possible D gene (6 bases). V was trimmed by 5 bases and J by 4 bases, leaving 20 bases between them. Germline values: CDR1 MDHEN, CDR2 SYDVKM. This CDR3 comprises 16 residues. DNA for the CDR3: TGTGCCAGCAGTGGGGGCTGGCAGGTAGGCCGCTATGGCTACACCTTC. Protein product: CASSGGWQVGRYGYTF.

J is TRBJ2-1 and V is TRBV25-1; the D gene is possibly TRBD2 (5 bases). The CDR3 loop spans 11 amino acids. Germline CDR1 and CDR2: MGHDK and SYGVNS. Trimming left V 8 bases short and J 6 bases short, with 8 bases between. As DNA, the CDR3 is TGTGCCAGCTCCGAGGGCAATGAGCAGTTCTTC. Amino acid sequence: CASSEGNEQFF.

This clone came up a few times. The rearrangement uses TRBV4-1 and TRBJ2-7, with 8 bases identical to TRBD1. The V gene end was trimmed by 3 bases and the J gene end by 4 bases; junction bases not matched to a gene: 8. Germline CDR1 MGHRA, CDR2 YSYEKL. CDR3 size: 15 residues. The CDR3 sequence is CASSHFGQGLYEQYF. The CDR3 DNA is TGCGCCAGCAGCCACTTCGGACAGGGTTTGTACGAGCAGTACTTC.

This clone appeared once. This sequence joins TRBV28 and TRBJ1-4; D not resolved. CDR3 length equals 15 residues. V was cut by 2 bases and J by 4 bases, with 11 bases left in between. Germline CDR1 and CDR2: MDHEN and SYDVKM. This CDR3 is CASSLIGAGNEKLFF. The CDR3 DNA is TGTGCCAGCAGTTTAATCGGAGCGGGTAATGAAAAACTGTTTTTT.

This clone was seen a handful of times. This chain uses TRBV25-1 with TRBJ2-7; no clear D. Germline CDR1 and CDR2: MGHDK and SYGVNS. V was clipped by 8 bases and J by 4 bases, with 15 bases between them. The CDR3 runs to 13 residues. The CDR3 is CASDNSQSYEQYF. CDR3 sequence (DNA): TGTGCCAGCGACAACTCTCAGTCTTACGAGCAGTACTTC.

The chain is built from TRBV28 and TRBJ1-4; D might be TRBD1 (5 bases). Trimming cost V 3 bases and J 6 bases, with 14 bases left between them. Germline V gives CDR1 MDHEN, CDR2 SYDVKM. This CDR3 comprises 15 residues. As DNA, the CDR3 is TGTGCCAGCAGTTTGTGGGCAGGGAGGGATGAAAAACTGTTTTTT. Translation gives CASSLWAGRDEKLFF.

The rearrangement joins TRBV12-5 to TRBJ1-5, with D uncertain. The CDR3 is made up of 15 amino acids. Germline V gene sequence: CDR1 LGHNT, CDR2 FRNRAP. The V end lost 3 bases, the J end lost 6 bases, and 15 bases lay between the germline ends. In DNA, the CDR3 is TGTGCTAGTGGTTTTTCAGTAGACTACAGTCAGCCCCAGCATTTT. Amino acids: CASGFSVDYSQPQHF. Full variable domain (remainder filled in from reference TRBV12-5 and TRBJ1-5): DARVTQTPRHKVTEMGQEVTMRCQPILGHNTVFWYRQTMMQGLELLAYFRNRAPLDDSGMPKDRFSAEMPDATLATLKIQPSEPRDSAVYFCASGFSVDYSQPQHFGDGTRLSIL.

The gene calls are TRBV28 and TRBJ2-2; weak D call: TRBD1 (5 bases). Germline loops: CDR1 MDHEN, CDR2 SYDVKM. The CDR3 covers 18 residues. The ends were cut back, 7 bases at V and 0 bases at J, with 21 bases in the middle. DNA for the CDR3: TGTGCCAGCACTGATCAGGGTCCTTGGTTCGCGAACACCGGGGAGCTGTTTTTT. Translated, it gives CASTDQGPWFANTGELFF.

The rearrangement joins TRBV6-5 to TRBJ2-7, with D maybe TRBD2 (6 bases). Trimming left V 8 bases short and J 4 bases short, with 18 bases between. CDR3 size: 14 residues. Germline V gene lookup returns CDR1 MNHEY and CDR2 SVGAGI. The CDR3 region is CASRPPGGLYEQYF. In DNA, the CDR3 is TGTGCCAGCCGCCCACCCGGGGGATTGTACGAGCAGTACTTC.

The chain links TRBV7-9 to TRBJ2-3, with 9 bases that match TRBD2. The CDR3 sequence is 15 residues long. Germline assignment: CDR1 SEHNR and CDR2 FQNEAQ (reference sequence). The junction had 5 bases not matched to a gene; V was cut back by 6 bases and J by 1 base. The CDR3, as DNA: TGTGCCAGCAGTTTTAGCGGGGGCCGCACAGATACGCAGTATTTT. Its translation is CASSFSGGRTDTQYF.

This rearrangement joins TRBV6-5 to TRBJ2-5, with 7 nucleotides matching TRBD2. Losses at the gene ends were 0 bases for V and 5 bases for J; bases not matched to a gene: 3. Germline-derived CDR1 and CDR2 are MNHEY and SVGAGI. The CDR3 is 14 residues long. The DNA for the CDR3 is TGTGCCAGCAGTTACTCGCGGGGGTGGGAGACCCAGTACTTC. Amino acids: CASSYSRGWETQYF.

V and J are TRBV29-1 and TRBJ2-2, with unresolved D. V gave up 0 bases and J gave up 6 bases, with 17 bases separating them. The CDR3 is 16 residues long. Per germline, CDR1 SQVTM and CDR2 ANQGSEA. Written as DNA, the CDR3 is TGCAGCGTTGAAGATCGCGCGTTTCAGGATTCCGGGGAGCTGTTTTTT. Translation gives CSVEDRAFQDSGELFF.

J is TRBJ1-1 and V is TRBV28; D is perhaps TRBD1 (5 bases). From germline, CDR1 is MDHEN and CDR2 SYDVKM. The CDR3 spans 13 residues. V dropped 3 bases and J dropped 4 bases, with 9 bases sitting between them. In DNA, the CDR3 is TGTGCCAGCAGTTTGGGGGGACCCACTGAAGCTTTCTTT. Translation gives CASSLGGPTEAFF.